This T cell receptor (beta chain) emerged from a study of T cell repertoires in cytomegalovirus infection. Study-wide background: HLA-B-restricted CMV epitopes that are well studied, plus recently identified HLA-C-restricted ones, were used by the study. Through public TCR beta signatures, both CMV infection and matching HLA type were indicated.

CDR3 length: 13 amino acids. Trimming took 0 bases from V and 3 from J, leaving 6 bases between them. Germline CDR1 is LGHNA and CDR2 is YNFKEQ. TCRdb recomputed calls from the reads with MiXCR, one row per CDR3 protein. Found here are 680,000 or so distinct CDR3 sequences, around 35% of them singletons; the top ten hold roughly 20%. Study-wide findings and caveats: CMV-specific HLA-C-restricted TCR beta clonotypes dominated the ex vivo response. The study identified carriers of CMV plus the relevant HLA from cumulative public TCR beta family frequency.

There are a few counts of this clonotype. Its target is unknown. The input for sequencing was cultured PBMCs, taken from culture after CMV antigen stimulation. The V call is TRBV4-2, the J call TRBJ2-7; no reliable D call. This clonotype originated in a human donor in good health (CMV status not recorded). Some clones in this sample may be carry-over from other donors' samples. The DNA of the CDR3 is TGTGCCAGCAGCCAAGATCCTTTCTACGAGCAGTACTTC. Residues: CASSQDPFYEQYF.